The clone carrying this T cell receptor (beta chain) was seen many times. With a J-beta primer mix and a sample-barcoded 5' primer, a second PCR ran about 7 to 11 cycles. MiXCR was run by TCRdb on the 5' RACE reads, yielding one entry per CDR3 protein. The table includes 550,000 to 600,000 distinct CDR3 sequences, less than 60% detected once. The data derive from a study of blood T cells in healthy people across ages. What was sequenced was blood. This receptor was identified in a man at least 80 years old in good health.

CDR3 amino acids: CASSYRPSGRSQTQYF. The CDR3 nucleotides are TGTGCCAGCAGTTACCGTCCTAGCGGGAGGTCGCAGACCCAGTACTTC. The chain couples TRBV6-6 to TRBJ2-5; 11 bases fit TRBD2. Unmatched junction bases numbered 8, after V lost 2 bases and J lost 6 bases. Germline assignment: CDR1 MNHNY and CDR2 SVGAGI (reference sequence). This CDR3 is built from 16 residues.